The 22 T cell receptor beta chains given below trace back to one sample, sequenced in a study of metastatic and nonmetastatic thyroid tumors. Via MiXCR, TCRdb re-called the PCR reads. The sample holds around 6,200 clones, more than 30% seen once. Patients were all untreated before their thyroid surgery. Sequencing used adjacent normal tissue. The receptors stem from a female donor with papillary thyroid cancer or a benign thyroid nodule (not recorded which). Some clones in this sample may be carry-over from other donors' samples.

This clone occurred a few times. The V and J genes are TRBV10-2 and TRBJ1-1, with 8 positions matching TRBD1. V gave up 7 bases and J gave up 6 bases; unmatched junction bases: 7. This CDR3 contains 13 residues. Germline V gene data show CDR1 as WSHSY and CDR2 as SAAADI. The CDR3 region has the DNA TGCGCCAGCACCAAAACAGGGGGGCCTGAAGCTTTCTTT. It is translated as CASTKTGGPEAFF.

CDR3 sequence (DNA): TGTGCCAGCAGTTTATCCACCGGAGGGCTCTACGAGCAGTACTTC. It codes for CASSLSTGGLYEQYF. The gene calls are TRBV27 and TRBJ2-7; maybe TRBD2 (6 bases). CDR1 and CDR2 (germline): MNHEY, SMNVEV (reference sequence). The CDR3 is 15 residues long. Trimming pared 0 bases from V and 3 bases from J, leaving 12 bases between.

The chain carries TRBV10-3 and TRBJ1-3; TRBD1 might be the D (5 bases). V lost 10 bases and J lost 3, with 13 bases in between. This CDR3 has 13 amino acids. CDR1 ENHRY and CDR2 SYGVKD come from the germline V gene. CDR3 DNA: TGTGCCACCACCAGGGCGATTGGAAACACCATATATTTT. Protein product: CATTRAIGNTIYF.

The sample holds a few counts of this clone. The chain employs TRBV10-2 and TRBJ1-2; D is possibly TRBD1 (6 bases). Trimming took off 4 bases at V and 7 bases at J, with 16 bases between the two ends. Germline V lookup: CDR1 WSHSY, CDR2 SAAADI. This CDR3 contains 14 residues. CDR3 in amino acids: CASSASEGRGGYTF. CDR3 in DNA: TGCGCCAGCAGTGCGTCGGAAGGCAGGGGTGGCTACACCTTC.

This clone was recorded a few times. The chain employs TRBV12-3 or TRBV12-4 and TRBJ2-7; the match to TRBD2 covers 10 bases. This CDR3 contains 16 residues. Germline trimming cut 2 bases from V and 4 bases from J; bases unmatched to any gene: 8. CDR3 nucleotides: TGTGCCAGCAGTTTATCGACTAGCGGGCTCCCTTACGAGCAGTACTTC. Its protein is CASSLSTSGLPYEQYF.

This clone has more than one count but fewer than ten. V and J are TRBV12-3 or TRBV12-4 and TRBJ1-1; D might be TRBD1 (5 bases). V lost 3 bases to trimming and J lost 5 bases, with 13 bases between them. The CDR3 length is 14 residues. CDR3 nucleotide sequence: TGTGCCAGCAGTTTGACAGAGGGAAAGACTGAAGCTTTCTTT. Residues: CASSLTEGKTEAFF.

This sequence joins TRBV5-4 and TRBJ1-2; D might be TRBD1 (5 bases). Per germline, CDR1 SGHNT and CDR2 YYREEE (reference sequence). V gave up 0 bases and J gave up 7 bases, with 13 bases separating them. CDR3 size: 14 residues. The CDR3 coding sequence is TGTGCCAGCAGCTTGGAAACCAGGGTGGGTGGCTACACCTTC. It yields the protein CASSLETRVGGYTF.

This clone was detected a few times. The chain couples TRBV5-1 to TRBJ1-1; TRBD1 might be the D (5 bases). CDR3 length: 12 residues. The germline V and J ends were trimmed by 4 bases and 5 bases, with 9 bases remaining between them. CDR1 and CDR2 (germline): SGHRS, YFSETQ. CDR3 sequence (DNA): TGCGCCAGCAGCAAGGGACTTACTGAAGCTTTCTTT. This translates into CASSKGLTEAFF.

The DNA for the CDR3 is TGTGCCAGCAGTAAACGGACAGGGCACTATGGCTACACCTTC. Translation gives CASSKRTGHYGYTF. V gene TRBV28 combines with J gene TRBJ1-2; 8 bases match TRBD1. Trimming at V came to 5 bases and at J to 3 bases, leaving 5 bases not matched to a gene. The CDR3 length is 14 residues. Germline V gene sequence: CDR1 MDHEN, CDR2 SYDVKM.

There are a few counts of this clone. The rearrangement joins TRBV6-1 to TRBJ2-7; tentatively, D is TRBD2 (5 bases). The CDR3 covers 14 residues. CDR1 and CDR2 (germline): MNHNS, SASEGT. V lost 5 bases and J 7 bases, leaving 18 bases between the germline ends. The CDR3: CASSPMDSPGEQYV. CDR3 coding DNA: TGTGCCAGCAGTCCGATGGACTCACCCGGGGAGCAGTACGTC.

This chain links TRBV11-2 with TRBJ2-2; 12 bases match TRBD2. The CDR3 runs to 19 residues. V lost 2 bases and J lost 6; bases outside the gene matches: 13. Germline V gene lookup returns CDR1 SGHAT and CDR2 FQNNGV. The CDR3 DNA reads as TGTGCCAGCAGCTTATACCCGACTAGCGGGAGTTCTGGTTCCGGGGAGCTGTTTTTT. Amino acid sequence: CASSLYPTSGSSGSGELFF. The full variable domain, rest sourced from reference TRBV11-2 and TRBJ2-2, is EAGVAQSPRYKIIEKRQSVAFWCNPISGHATLYWYQQILGQGPKLLIQFQNNGVVDDSQLPKDRFSAERLKGVDSTLKIQPAKLEDSAVYLCASSLYPTSGSSGSGELFFGEGSRLTVL.

The chain carries TRBV3-1 and TRBJ2-2; 9 bases are shared with TRBD2. Losses at the gene ends were 1 base for V and 4 bases for J; bases not matched to a gene: 4. The CDR3 sequence is 16 residues long. Germline values: CDR1 LGHDT, CDR2 YNNKEL (reference sequence). The CDR3 sequence: CASSQASGELTGELFF. CDR3 nucleotide sequence: TGTGCCAGCAGCCAAGCTAGCGGGGAACTCACCGGGGAGCTGTTTTTT.

A few counts support this clone. The gene calls are TRBV6-2 or TRBV6-3 and TRBJ1-1; D is unresolved. Germline V gene lookup returns CDR1 MNHEY and CDR2 SVGEGT. The CDR3 covers 13 residues. V lost 2 bases to trimming and J lost 6 bases, with 10 bases between them. CDR3 region: CASSYRGFSEAFF. In DNA, the CDR3 is TGTGCCAGCAGTTACCGAGGGTTTTCTGAAGCTTTCTTT.

By its share, this clone is large. The chain joins TRBV7-9 to TRBJ2-7, with 12 bases identical to TRBD1. Germline V gives CDR1 SEHNR, CDR2 FQNEAQ (reference sequence). V shed 6 bases and J 3 bases; nucleotides not matched to a gene: 12. The CDR3 loop spans 17 amino acids. CDR3 sequence reads: CASSPTSGTGGIYEQYF. CDR3 nucleotide sequence: TGTGCCAGCAGTCCTACATCCGGGACAGGGGGCATCTACGAGCAGTACTTC.

V is TRBV5-1 and J is TRBJ2-7; possible D gene TRBD2, 5 bases. V was pared by 4 bases and J by 4 bases, with 24 bases between. Germline V gives CDR1 SGHRS, CDR2 YFSETQ. The CDR3 length is 17 residues. Here the CDR3 DNA reads TGCGCCAGCAGCCCGATGACGTTTGCGGGTCCGATTTACGAGCAGTACTTC. As protein: CASSPMTFAGPIYEQYF.

V gene TRBV6-2 or TRBV6-3 combines with J gene TRBJ1-1, with TRBD1 matching 9 bases. V dropped 4 bases and J dropped 5; count of bases not matched to a gene: 5. The germline gives CDR1 MNHEY, CDR2 SVGEGT. The CDR3 loop spans 14 amino acids. CDR3 region: CASSLLQGATEAFF. The CDR3 coding sequence is TGTGCCAGCAGTTTATTACAGGGGGCGACTGAAGCTTTCTTT.

V and J are TRBV11-2 and TRBJ2-1, with 9 bases fitting TRBD2. The germline CDR1 and CDR2 sequences are SGHAT and FQNNGV. CDR3 size: 15 residues. V shed 2 bases, J shed 9 bases, and the junction held 8 bases outside the gene matches. CDR3 region: CASSLMGLAMGEQFF. Here the CDR3 DNA reads TGTGCCAGCAGCTTAATGGGACTAGCAATGGGTGAGCAGTTCTTC.

The rearrangement links TRBV6-5 to TRBJ2-7; a possible D gene is TRBD2 (6 bases). The CDR3 spans 14 residues. Trimming cost V 2 bases and J 4 bases, with 12 bases left between them. Germline values: CDR1 MNHEY, CDR2 SVGAGI. The CDR3 region is CASSYGGLQYEQYF. In nucleotides, the CDR3 is TGTGCCAGCAGTTACGGGGGACTCCAATACGAGCAGTACTTC.

This rearrangement joins TRBV13 to TRBJ1-2; D not certain. The V gene lost 0 bases and the J gene lost 5 bases, with 13 bases spanning the gap. The CDR3 covers 15 residues. Germline V gene lookup returns CDR1 PRHDT and CDR2 FYEKMQ (reference sequence). Written as DNA, the CDR3 is TGTGCCAGCAGCTTAGGGGTAACCGGAGGGTATGGCTACACCTTC. Its translation is CASSLGVTGGYGYTF.

This clone has only a few counts. The chain links TRBV6-2 or TRBV6-3 to TRBJ1-1, with TRBD1 matching over 11 bases. V shed 6 bases, J shed 5 bases, and the junction held 5 bases outside the gene matches. In germline, CDR1 is MNHEY, CDR2 SVGEGT. The CDR3 is made up of 14 amino acids. CDR3 residues: CASSLRDRGTEAFF. For the CDR3, the DNA is TGTGCCAGCAGCCTCCGGGACAGGGGGACTGAAGCTTTCTTT.

A note on this clone: This may come from a read error, since a much larger clone is one base off. V and J are TRBV11-2 and TRBJ2-7, with D perhaps TRBD2 (5 bases). Germline loops: CDR1 SGHAT, CDR2 FQNNGV. This CDR3 has 16 amino acids. V dropped 6 bases and J dropped 2 bases, with 20 bases sitting between them. The chain's CDR3 is CASRRYGRLRAYEQYF. In DNA form, the CDR3 reads TGTGCCAGCAGAAGATATGGGCGATTGAGGGCCTACGAGCAGTACTTC.

This clone was seen a few times. The chain recombines TRBV12-3 or TRBV12-4 with TRBJ1-1; TRBD1 agrees at 10 bases. This CDR3 contains 16 residues. After removal of 5 bases from V and 5 bases from J, the junction contained 11 bases not matched to a gene. CDR3 region: CASSLTSGTGETEAFF. The CDR3 bases are TGTGCCAGCAGTCTTACCTCCGGGACAGGGGAAACTGAAGCTTTCTTT.